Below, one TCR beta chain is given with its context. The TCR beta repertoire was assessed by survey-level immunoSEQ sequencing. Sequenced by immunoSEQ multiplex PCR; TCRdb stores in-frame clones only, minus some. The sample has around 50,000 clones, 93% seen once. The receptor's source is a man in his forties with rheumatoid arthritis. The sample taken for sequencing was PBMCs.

CDR3 residues: CASSLGLTNTGELFF. The CDR3 DNA is TGCGCCAGCAGCTTGGGGCTAACGAACACCGGGGAGCTGTTTTTT. The genes are TRBV5-1 and TRBJ2-2; unclear D gene. The CDR3 is made up of 15 amino acids. Deletions cut 0 bases from V and 0 bases from J, with 6 bases between. The germline CDR1 and CDR2 sequences are SGHRS and YFSETQ.